This entry is about one T cell receptor (beta chain). The antigen is undetermined. A junction boundary mismatches the germline segment, possibly from a read error. The data are from a study of human T cells and chemical hapten exposure. As for the study in general: Minor volume differences among pooled libraries chiefly drove per-sample TCR yield variation.

The time point is: patch test 2, 6 weeks after DPC sensitization. Treatment given: therapeutic diphenylcyclopropenone sensitization with weekly scalp DPC. The study, taken as a whole, reports: TCRs exceeding 1 in 1000 frequency stayed unchanged with DPC sensitization.

One entry per CDR3 protein results from TCRdb running MiXCR on the RACE reads. This sample has roughly 100,000 distinct CDR3 sequences, with over 7.5% found just once. Germline lookup yields CDR1 SGHRS and CDR2 YFSETQ. There are 14 residues in the CDR3. Sequencing used whole blood, obtained in connection with sensitization to the hapten diphenylcyclopropenone (DPC). This TCR derives from a woman between 40 and 55 years old with alopecia areata. Some clones in this sample may be carry-over from other donors' samples. This chain connects TRBV5-1 to TRBJ1-3; no clear D. For the CDR3, the DNA is TGCGCCAGCAGCTTGGACAGCTCTGGAAACTCCATATATTTT. It translates to CASSLDSSGNSIYF.